These T cell receptor beta chains were read from a single sample in a study of post-analysis software for immune sequencing data. TCRdb re-called the PCR reads with MiXCR, one entry per CDR3 protein. The sample has roughly 400,000 distinct CDR3 sequences, less than 40% seen once; the top ten hold about 8%. The material sequenced was blood. These receptors were taken from a girl aged 2 to 9 with multiple sclerosis. Each CDR3 is given with its conserved first and last residue. The D gene is left open where the match is weak. The listing skips clone size in some rows; elsewhere it reads once, few, many or a size class.

CDR3 DNA | CDR3 protein | D gene | J gene | clone size | V gene
TGCAGTCTGAGCGGGAATGGGCAGTTCTTC | CSLSGNGQFF | TRBD2 | TRBJ2-1 | NA | TRBV20-1
TGCAGTGCTAGCCCCCGGAGGGGTTCTGAAGCTTTCTTT | CSASPRRGSEAFF | NA | TRBJ1-1 | NA | TRBV20-1
TGTGCCAGCAGGCCGACTAGCGGGGTGGTGGTGTATGAGCAGTTCTTC | CASRPTSGVVVYEQFF | TRBD2 | TRBJ2-1 | NA | TRBV12-3/TRBV12-4
TGCGCCAGCAGCCAAGAGATGGTACTAGCGGTCTACGAGCAGTACTTC | CASSQEMVLAVYEQYF | TRBD2 | TRBJ2-7 | NA | TRBV4-1
TGCAGCGTTCTGGTCCGCTACGAGCAGTACTTC | CSVLVRYEQYF | NA | TRBJ2-7 | NA | TRBV29-1
TGTGCCAGCAGCTTAGGGTCAGTGGGCACAGATACGCAGTATTTT | CASSLGSVGTDTQYF | NA | TRBJ2-3 | few | TRBV7-2
TGTGCCAGCAGCTCCACAAGGGTCGAGCAGTACTTC | CASSSTRVEQYF | NA | TRBJ2-7 | medium-sized | TRBV11-2
TGTGCCAGCAGGCCAGACAGGGGACTTGAAGCTTTCTTT | CASRPDRGLEAFF | TRBD1 | TRBJ1-1 | NA | TRBV6-4
TGCGCCAGCAGCTTCGGGGACACCCTAACCTACGAGCAGTACTTC | CASSFGDTLTYEQYF | NA | TRBJ2-7 | NA | TRBV5-1
TGTGCCAGCAGTTTATCTAGCGGGACTATCGAAGAGACCCAGTACTTC | CASSLSSGTIEETQYF | TRBD2 | TRBJ2-5 | few | TRBV28
TGTGCCAGCAGCGTTGTTCCTTCGCTAGCGGGAAACAATGAGCAGTTCTTC | CASSVVPSLAGNNEQFF | TRBD2 | TRBJ2-1 | NA | TRBV9
TGTGCCAGCAGTTTAGTGGGGGATATGTACGAGCAGTACTTC | CASSLVGDMYEQYF | NA | TRBJ2-7 | NA | TRBV28
TGTGCCAGCAATAAAAGGGACAGGGGATCACCCCTCCACTTT | CASNKRDRGSPLHF | TRBD1 | TRBJ1-6 | medium-sized | TRBV6-5
TGTGCCAGCAGCTTTACCGGGACAGGGAAGTCCTACGAGCAGTACTTC | CASSFTGTGKSYEQYF | TRBD1 | TRBJ2-7 | NA | TRBV7-9
TGTGCCAGCAGCCAAGGGAGACAGTTCACTGGCACAGATACGCAGTATTTT | CASSQGRQFTGTDTQYF | NA | TRBJ2-3 | NA | TRBV14
TGCGCCGTGGGGGGGACAGCTTCCTACGAGCAGTACTTC | CAVGGTASYEQYF | NA | TRBJ2-7 | NA | TRBV6-2/TRBV6-3
TGCGCCAGCAGCCAAGGACTAGCGGGGGGAACAGATACGCAGTATTTT | CASSQGLAGGTDTQYF | TRBD2 | TRBJ2-3 | NA | TRBV4-1
TGTGCCAGCACCCTTGACATTTCTTATAATTCACCCCTCCACTTT | CASTLDISYNSPLHF | NA | TRBJ1-6 | NA | TRBV12-3/TRBV12-4
TGCAGCGTTGAAACGGACGGATTCTACGAGCAGTACTTC | CSVETDGFYEQYF | NA | TRBJ2-7 | few | TRBV29-1
TGTGCCAGCAGCCGTCCATGGGGCCGGCAGCCCCAGCATTTT | CASSRPWGRQPQHF | NA | TRBJ1-5 | NA | TRBV7-6
TGCGCCAGCAGCCAAGAAAGGGGGGTCGCCTACGAGCAGTACTTC | CASSQERGVAYEQYF | NA | TRBJ2-7 | NA | TRBV4-1
TGTGCCAGCAACAGGGTGTTCAGTAGTGAGCAGTTCTTC | CASNRVFSSEQFF | NA | TRBJ2-1 | NA | TRBV7-2
TGTGCCAGCACCAATCTGACAGGGGGATGGAGCTATGGCTACACCTTC | CASTNLTGGWSYGYTF | TRBD1 | TRBJ1-2 | few | TRBV25-1
TGTGCCAGCAGTTCCACCGCGGGAGGTTATGGCTACACCTTC | CASSSTAGGYGYTF | NA | TRBJ1-2 | NA | TRBV28
TGTGCCAGCAGTGGGACAGGGGACTATGGCTACACCTTC | CASSGTGDYGYTF | TRBD1 | TRBJ1-2 | NA | TRBV6-5
TGTGCCAGCAGCTCCTTCTTAGATGTGAATGGCCCAGATACGCAGTATTTT | CASSSFLDVNGPDTQYF | NA | TRBJ2-3 | few | TRBV7-8
TGTGCCAGCACCGACTCTCGAGGCTGGGAAAAACTGTTTTTT | CASTDSRGWEKLFF | NA | TRBJ1-4 | NA | TRBV28
TGCAGCGTTGAAGATCTTGCCGCCAGCTATGGCTACACCTTC | CSVEDLAASYGYTF | NA | TRBJ1-2 | NA | TRBV29-1
TGTGCCAGCAGTTTAGGACTAGCGGGACCTTACACAGATACGCAGTATTTT | CASSLGLAGPYTDTQYF | TRBD2 | TRBJ2-3 | few | TRBV28
TGTGCCAGCAGTTTATCCGGGACAGGGGGCTACACCTTC | CASSLSGTGGYTF | TRBD1 | TRBJ1-2 | NA | TRBV12-3/TRBV12-4
TGTGCCAGCAGTTTAGCCAAGGAGAACACTGAAGCTTTCTTT | CASSLAKENTEAFF | NA | TRBJ1-1 | NA | TRBV27
TGTGCCAGCAGTCCGGTTGAGGGCCGGGGCGCCTACAATGAGCAGTTCTTC | CASSPVEGRGAYNEQFF | NA | TRBJ2-1 | NA | TRBV28
TGTGCCAGCAGTTACCCAAGGCACGAGCAGTACTTC | CASSYPRHEQYF | NA | TRBJ2-7 | NA | TRBV6-5
TGTGCCAGCACCCGCGACCGAGTTAACTATGGCTACACCTTC | CASTRDRVNYGYTF | NA | TRBJ1-2 | NA | TRBV12-3/TRBV12-4
TGTGCCAGCAGCCCCGGGACAGGGAACACTGAAGCTTTCTTT | CASSPGTGNTEAFF | TRBD1 | TRBJ1-1 | NA | TRBV14
TGTGCCAGCAGTGAACTAGGCCTTCCCCTGGACTACGAGCAGTACTTC | CASSELGLPLDYEQYF | NA | TRBJ2-7 | NA | TRBV2
TGCGCCAGCAGCCCTGGGGGCAGTGGGGAGACCCAGTACTTC | CASSPGGSGETQYF | NA | TRBJ2-5 | few | TRBV4-1
TGTGCCATACGACGGGGGGGAGTAGCTGGCTACACCTTC | CAIRRGGVAGYTF | NA | TRBJ1-2 | few | TRBV6-5
TGTGCCAGCAGCCGGACAGGGTTCGATGGCTACACCTTC | CASSRTGFDGYTF | TRBD1 | TRBJ1-2 | NA | TRBV12-3/TRBV12-4
TGCAGCATCGGGACTAGGTTCTACGAGCAGTACTTC | CSIGTRFYEQYF | TRBD2 | TRBJ2-7 | NA | TRBV29-1
TGCAGTGCTAGACAAATTGGGTCTAGCACAGATACGCAGTATTTT | CSARQIGSSTDTQYF | NA | TRBJ2-3 | medium-sized | TRBV20-1
TGTGCCAGCAGTCCCCATCGCGGGGGAAATTACGAGCAGTACTTC | CASSPHRGGNYEQYF | TRBD2 | TRBJ2-7 | NA | TRBV27
TGCAGCGCCAGGACAGGGAAGTACACTGAAGCTTTCTTT | CSARTGKYTEAFF | TRBD1 | TRBJ1-1 | NA | TRBV29-1